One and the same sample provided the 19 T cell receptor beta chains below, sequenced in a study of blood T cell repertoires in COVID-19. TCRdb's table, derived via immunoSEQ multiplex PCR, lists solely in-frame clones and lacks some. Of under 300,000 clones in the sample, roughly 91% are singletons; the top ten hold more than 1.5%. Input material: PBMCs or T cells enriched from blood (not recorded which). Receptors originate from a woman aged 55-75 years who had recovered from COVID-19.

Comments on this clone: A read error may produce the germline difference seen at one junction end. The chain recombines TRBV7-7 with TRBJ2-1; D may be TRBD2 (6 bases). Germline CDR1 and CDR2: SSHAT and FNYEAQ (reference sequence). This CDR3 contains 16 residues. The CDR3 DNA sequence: TGTGCTAGCAGCGCGCTCCAGGGAGGAGGCTACAATGAGCAGTTCTTC. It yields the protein CASSALQGGGYNEQFF.

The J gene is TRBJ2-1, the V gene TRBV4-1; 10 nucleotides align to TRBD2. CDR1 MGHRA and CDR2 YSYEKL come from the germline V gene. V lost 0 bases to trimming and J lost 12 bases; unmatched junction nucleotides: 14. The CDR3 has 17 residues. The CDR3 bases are TGCGCCAGCAGCCAAGACGTCTCCGGGACTAGCGAATTGGGGCAGTTCTTC. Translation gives CASSQDVSGTSELGQFF.

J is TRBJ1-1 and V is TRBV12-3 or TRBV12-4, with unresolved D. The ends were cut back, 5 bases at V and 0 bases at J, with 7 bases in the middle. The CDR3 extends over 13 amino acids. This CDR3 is CASSPQMNTEAFF. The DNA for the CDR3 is TGTGCCAGCAGTCCCCAGATGAACACTGAAGCTTTCTTT.

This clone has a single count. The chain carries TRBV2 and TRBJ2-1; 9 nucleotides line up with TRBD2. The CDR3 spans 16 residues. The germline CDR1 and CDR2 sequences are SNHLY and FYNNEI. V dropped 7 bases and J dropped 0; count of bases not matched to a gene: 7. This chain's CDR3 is CASTRLADSSYNEQFF. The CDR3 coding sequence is TGTGCCAGCACGCGACTAGCGGATAGCTCCTACAATGAGCAGTTCTTC.

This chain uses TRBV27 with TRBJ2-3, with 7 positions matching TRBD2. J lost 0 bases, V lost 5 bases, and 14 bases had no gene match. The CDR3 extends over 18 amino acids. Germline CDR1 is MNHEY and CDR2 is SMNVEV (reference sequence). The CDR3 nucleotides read TGTGCCAGCAGTCAGGCTCTCCCGGGACTACTTAGCACAGATACGCAGTATTTT. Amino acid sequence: CASSQALPGLLSTDTQYF.

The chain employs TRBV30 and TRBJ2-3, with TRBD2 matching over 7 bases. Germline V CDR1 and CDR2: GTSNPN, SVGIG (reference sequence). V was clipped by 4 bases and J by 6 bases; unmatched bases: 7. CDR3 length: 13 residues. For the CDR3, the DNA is TGTGCCTGGAACGAGGGAGGGCGGGATACGCAGTATTTT. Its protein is CAWNEGGRDTQYF.

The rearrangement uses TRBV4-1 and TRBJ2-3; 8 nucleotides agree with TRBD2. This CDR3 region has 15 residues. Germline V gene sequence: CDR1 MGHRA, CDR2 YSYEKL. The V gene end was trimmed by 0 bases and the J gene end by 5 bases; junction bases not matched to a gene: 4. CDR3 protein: CASSQDTAGVDTQYF. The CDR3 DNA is TGCGCCAGCAGCCAAGATACAGCGGGAGTAGATACGCAGTATTTT.

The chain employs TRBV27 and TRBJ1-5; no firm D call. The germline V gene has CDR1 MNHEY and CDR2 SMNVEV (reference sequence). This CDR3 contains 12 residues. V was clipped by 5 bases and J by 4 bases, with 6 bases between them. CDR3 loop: CASSPSNQPQHF. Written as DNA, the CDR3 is TGTGCCAGCAGTCCTTCGAATCAGCCCCAGCATTTT.

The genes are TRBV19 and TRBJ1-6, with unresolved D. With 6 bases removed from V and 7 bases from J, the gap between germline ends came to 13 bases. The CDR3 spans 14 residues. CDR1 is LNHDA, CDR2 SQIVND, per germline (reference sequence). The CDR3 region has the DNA TGTGCCAGTAGCGGCAGGCTGGAAAATTCACCCCTCCACTTT. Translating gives CASSGRLENSPLHF.

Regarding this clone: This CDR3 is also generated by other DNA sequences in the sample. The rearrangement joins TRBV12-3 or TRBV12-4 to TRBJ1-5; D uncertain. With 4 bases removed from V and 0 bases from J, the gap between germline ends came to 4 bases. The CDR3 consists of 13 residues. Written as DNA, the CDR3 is TGTGCCAGCAGTTCAAATAGCAATCAGCCCCAGCATTTT. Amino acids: CASSSNSNQPQHF.

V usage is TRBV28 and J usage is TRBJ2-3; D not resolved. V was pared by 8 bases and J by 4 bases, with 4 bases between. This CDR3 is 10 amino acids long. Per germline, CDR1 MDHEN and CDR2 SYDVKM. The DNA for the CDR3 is TGTGCCAGCGGGCCAGATACGCAGTATTTT. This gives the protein CASGPDTQYF.

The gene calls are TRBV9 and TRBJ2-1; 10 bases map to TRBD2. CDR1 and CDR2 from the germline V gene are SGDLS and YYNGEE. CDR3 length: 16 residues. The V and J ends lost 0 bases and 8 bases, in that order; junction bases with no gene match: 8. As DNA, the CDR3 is TGTGCCAGCAGCGTAGTTTTAGCGGGGGGTTCGGATGAGCAGTTCTTC. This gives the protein CASSVVLAGGSDEQFF. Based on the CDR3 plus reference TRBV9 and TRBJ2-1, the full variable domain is DSGVTQTPKHLITATGQRVTLRCSPRSGDLSVYWYQQSLDQGLQFLIQYYNGEERAKGNILERFSAQQFPDLHSELNLSSLELGDSALYFCASSVVLAGGSDEQFFGPGTRLTVL.

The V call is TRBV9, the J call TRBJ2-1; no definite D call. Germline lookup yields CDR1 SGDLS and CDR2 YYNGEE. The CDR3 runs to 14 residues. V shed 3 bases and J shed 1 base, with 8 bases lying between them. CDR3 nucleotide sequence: TGTGCCAGCAGCGCCGGGTCGTCCTACAATGAGCAGTTCTTC. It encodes CASSAGSSYNEQFF.

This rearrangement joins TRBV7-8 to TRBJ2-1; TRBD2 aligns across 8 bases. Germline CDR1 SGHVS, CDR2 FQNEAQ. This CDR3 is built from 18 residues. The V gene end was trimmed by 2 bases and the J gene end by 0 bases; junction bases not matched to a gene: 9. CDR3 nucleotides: TGTGCCAGCAGCTTACCAGGTGTTGCGGGAGGCTCCTACAATGAGCAGTTCTTC. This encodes CASSLPGVAGGSYNEQFF.

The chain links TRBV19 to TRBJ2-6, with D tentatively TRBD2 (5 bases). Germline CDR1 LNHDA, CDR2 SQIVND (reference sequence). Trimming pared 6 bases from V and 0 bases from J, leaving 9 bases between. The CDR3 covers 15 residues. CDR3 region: CASRGGPSGANVLTF. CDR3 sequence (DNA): TGTGCCAGTAGGGGCGGGCCCTCTGGGGCCAACGTCCTGACTTTC.

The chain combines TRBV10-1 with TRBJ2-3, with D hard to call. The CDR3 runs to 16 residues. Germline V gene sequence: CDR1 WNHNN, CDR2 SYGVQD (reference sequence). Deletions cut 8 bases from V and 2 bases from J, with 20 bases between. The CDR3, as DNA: TGCGCCAGCGCCCGCGATCTGGGCGCATCCACAGATACGCAGTATTTT. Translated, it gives CASARDLGASTDTQYF.

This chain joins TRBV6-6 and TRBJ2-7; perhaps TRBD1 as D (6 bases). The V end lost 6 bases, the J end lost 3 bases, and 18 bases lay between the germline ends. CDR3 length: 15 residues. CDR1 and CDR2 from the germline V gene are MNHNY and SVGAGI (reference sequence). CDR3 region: CASSRGPEDRYEQYF. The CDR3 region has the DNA TGTGCCAGCAGCAGGGGACCTGAGGATCGCTACGAGCAGTACTTC.

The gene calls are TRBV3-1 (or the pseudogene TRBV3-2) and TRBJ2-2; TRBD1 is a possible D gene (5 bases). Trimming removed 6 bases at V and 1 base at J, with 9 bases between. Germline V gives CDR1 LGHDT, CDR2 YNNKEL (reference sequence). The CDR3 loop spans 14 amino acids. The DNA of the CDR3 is TGTGCCAGCAGGGGGCGAGTGAACACCGGGGAGCTGTTTTTT. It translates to CASRGRVNTGELFF.

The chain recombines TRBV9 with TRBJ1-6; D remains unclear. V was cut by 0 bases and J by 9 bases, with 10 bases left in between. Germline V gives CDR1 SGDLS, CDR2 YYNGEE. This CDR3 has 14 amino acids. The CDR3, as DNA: TGTGCCAGCAGCGTAGAAGATCGCGGTTCACCCCTCCACTTT. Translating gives CASSVEDRGSPLHF.